This TCR beta chain stems from a study of T cell responses to AZD1222 COVID-19 vaccine. This CDR3 has 14 amino acids. V trimming: 1 base; J trimming: 6 bases; junction bases outside the gene matches: 3. CDR1 LGHNT and CDR2 FRNRAP come from the germline V gene. Sequencing was performed with immunoSEQ multiplex PCR; in TCRdb, only in-frame clones are kept and a portion is missing. The sample carries around 92,000 clones, about nine tenths recorded once. Regarding the study as a whole: Researchers report vaccine-associated CD4 TCRs spanning spike, with dominance at 160-218 and 743-854. After two AZD1222 doses, spike-specific TCR breadth and depth rose versus day 0.

Regarding this clone: Its antigen is as yet unknown.

The clonotype was recovered from an adult in good health. The sequencing used peripheral blood, collected on day 0 of AZD1222 vaccination. The chain carries TRBV12-5 and TRBJ2-3; 8 positions agree with TRBD1. CDR3 in amino acids: CASGLGTGTDTQYF. The CDR3 nucleotides are TGTGCTAGTGGTTTGGGGACAGGGACGGATACGCAGTATTTT.